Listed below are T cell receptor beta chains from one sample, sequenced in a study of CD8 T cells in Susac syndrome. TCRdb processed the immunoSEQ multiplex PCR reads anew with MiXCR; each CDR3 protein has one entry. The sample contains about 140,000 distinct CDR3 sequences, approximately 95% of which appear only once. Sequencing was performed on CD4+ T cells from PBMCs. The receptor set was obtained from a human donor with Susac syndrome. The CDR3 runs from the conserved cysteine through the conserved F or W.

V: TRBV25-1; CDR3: CASSVAGQGNEKLFF
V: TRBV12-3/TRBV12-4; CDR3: CASSLIKGRNTEAFF
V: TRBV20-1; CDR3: CSASLGGREGYGYTF
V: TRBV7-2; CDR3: CASSSEGYTF
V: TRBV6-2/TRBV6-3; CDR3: CASSYSTGQTNYGYTF
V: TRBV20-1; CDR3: CSASGTSGSRPSYEQYF
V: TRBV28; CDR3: CASSLGGSPETQYF
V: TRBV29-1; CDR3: CSTQPYSGNTIYF
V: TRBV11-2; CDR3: CASSLSPADTQYF
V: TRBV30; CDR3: CAWSPQSVEQYF
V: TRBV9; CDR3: CASSVEGANNEQFF
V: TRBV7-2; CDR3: CASSSPLAGGPHNEQFF
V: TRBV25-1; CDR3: CASSESRDRGRETQYF
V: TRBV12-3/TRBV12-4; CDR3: CASSHGLASYEQYF
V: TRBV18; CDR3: CASSPRDRDYNEQFF
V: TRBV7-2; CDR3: CASSGRGGSHYEQYF
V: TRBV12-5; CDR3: CASGLVQSGDSEAFF
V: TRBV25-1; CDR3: CASSEWQGWSGELFF
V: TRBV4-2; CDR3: CASSRRAGETETQYF
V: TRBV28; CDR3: CASSFGGLPRYSNQPQHF
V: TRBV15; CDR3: CATSRDSTYEQYF
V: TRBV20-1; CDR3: CSASKTGGAGFEQYF
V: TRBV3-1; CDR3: CASSLKNPWASGGTNNEQFF
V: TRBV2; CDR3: CASSEVPHKGLFF
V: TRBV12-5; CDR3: CASGRTLGGGEQYF
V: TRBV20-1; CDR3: CSADRVNGYTF
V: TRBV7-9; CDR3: CASSLAGGRAHEQYF